This T cell receptor beta chain was recovered during a study of blood T cells in healthy people across ages. A few counts support this clonotype. V was clipped by 5 bases and J by 0 bases; unmatched bases: 7. The germline V gene has CDR1 MNHEY and CDR2 SVGEGT. There are 16 residues in the CDR3. With a J-beta primer mix and a sample-barcoded 5' primer, a second PCR ran roughly 6 to 11 cycles. The template-switch adaptor was a 5' adaptor with 12 random nucleotides. It tagged each cDNA molecule. TCRdb passed the 5' RACE reads through MiXCR, listing each CDR3 protein once. The sample shows some 1.8 million distinct CDR3 sequences, approximately 40% of them seen only once.

The chain recombines TRBV6-2 or TRBV6-3 with TRBJ2-3, with 8 positions matching TRBD2. Sample: blood. This clonotype was obtained from a human donor in good health. CDR3 nucleotide sequence: TGTGCCAGCAGTACAAAGCGGGGGACTAGCACAGATACGCAGTATTTT. Residues: CASSTKRGTSTDTQYF.